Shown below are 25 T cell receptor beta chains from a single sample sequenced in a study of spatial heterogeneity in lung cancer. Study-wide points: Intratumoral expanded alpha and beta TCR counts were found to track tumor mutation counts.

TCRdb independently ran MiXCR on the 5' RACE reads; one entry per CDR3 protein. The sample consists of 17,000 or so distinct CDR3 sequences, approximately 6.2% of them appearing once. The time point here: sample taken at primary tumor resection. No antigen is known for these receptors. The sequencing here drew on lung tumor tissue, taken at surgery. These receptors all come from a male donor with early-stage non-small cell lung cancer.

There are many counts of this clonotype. The CDR3 region has the DNA TGTGCCAGCAGCATGGGACAGGGAGCCTTAGGTGAGCAGTTCTTC. It yields the protein CASSMGQGALGEQFF. The V gene is TRBV7-2, the J gene TRBJ2-1, with 9 nucleotides matching TRBD1. The CDR3 contains 15 residues. V trimming: 5 bases; J trimming: 9 bases; junction bases outside the gene matches: 11. The V gene's germline CDR1 is SGHTA and CDR2 FQGNSA.

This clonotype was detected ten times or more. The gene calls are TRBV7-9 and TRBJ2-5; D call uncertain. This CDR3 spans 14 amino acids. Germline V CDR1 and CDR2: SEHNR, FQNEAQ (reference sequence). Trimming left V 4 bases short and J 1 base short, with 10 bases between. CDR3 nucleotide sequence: TGTGCCAGCAGCTCGAGCAGGAGCCAAGAGACCCAGTACTTC. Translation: CASSSSRSQETQYF.

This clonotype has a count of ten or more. The CDR3 sequence is CATSSRGEKLFF. The CDR3, as DNA: TGTGCCACCAGCAGTCGGGGAGAAAAACTGTTTTTT. The chain is built from TRBV15 and TRBJ1-4; no reliable D call. The germline gives CDR1 LNHNV, CDR2 YYDKDF (reference sequence). The CDR3 is made up of 12 amino acids. V gave up 3 bases and J gave up 8 bases, with 7 bases separating them. Complete variable domain (other parts from reference TRBV15 and TRBJ1-4): DAMVIQNPRYQVTQFGKPVTLSCSQTLNHNVMYWYQQKSSQAPKLLFHYYDKDFNNEADTPDNFQSRRPNTSFCFLDIRSPGLGDTAMYLCATSSRGEKLFFGSGTQLSVL.

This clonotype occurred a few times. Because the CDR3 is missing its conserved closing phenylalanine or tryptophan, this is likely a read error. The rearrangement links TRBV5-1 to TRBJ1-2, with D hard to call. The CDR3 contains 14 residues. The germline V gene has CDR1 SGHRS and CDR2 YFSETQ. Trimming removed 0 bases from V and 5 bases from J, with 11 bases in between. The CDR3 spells CASSLERAGYGYTS. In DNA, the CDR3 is TGCGCCAGCAGCTTGGAACGCGCGGGGTATGGCTACACCTCC.

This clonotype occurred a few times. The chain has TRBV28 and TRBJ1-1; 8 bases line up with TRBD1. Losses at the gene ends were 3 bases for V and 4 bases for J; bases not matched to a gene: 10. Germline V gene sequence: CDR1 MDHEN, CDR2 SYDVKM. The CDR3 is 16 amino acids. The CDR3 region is CASSFSPGGGPTEAFF. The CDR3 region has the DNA TGTGCCAGCAGTTTCAGCCCAGGGGGCGGACCCACTGAAGCTTTCTTT.

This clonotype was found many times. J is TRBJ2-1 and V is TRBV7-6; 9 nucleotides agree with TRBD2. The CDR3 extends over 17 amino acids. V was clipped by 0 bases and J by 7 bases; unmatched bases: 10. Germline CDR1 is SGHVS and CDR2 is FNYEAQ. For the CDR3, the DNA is TGTGCCAGCAGCTTAGCGCTTGGATCCAGCGGGAGGAATGAGCAGTTCTTC. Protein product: CASSLALGSSGRNEQFF.

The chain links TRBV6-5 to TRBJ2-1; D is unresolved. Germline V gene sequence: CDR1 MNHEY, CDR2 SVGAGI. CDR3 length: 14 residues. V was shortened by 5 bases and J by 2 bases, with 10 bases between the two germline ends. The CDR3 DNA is TGTGCCAGCAGTGAGGAGAACACCTACAATGAGCAGTTCTTC. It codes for CASSEENTYNEQFF.

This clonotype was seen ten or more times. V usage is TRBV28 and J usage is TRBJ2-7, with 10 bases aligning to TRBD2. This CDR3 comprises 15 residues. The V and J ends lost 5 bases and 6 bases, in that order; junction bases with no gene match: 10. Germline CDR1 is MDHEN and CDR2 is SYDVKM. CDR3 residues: CASSPPRGLASEQYF. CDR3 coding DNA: TGTGCCAGCAGTCCCCCCCGGGGACTAGCGAGCGAGCAGTACTTC.

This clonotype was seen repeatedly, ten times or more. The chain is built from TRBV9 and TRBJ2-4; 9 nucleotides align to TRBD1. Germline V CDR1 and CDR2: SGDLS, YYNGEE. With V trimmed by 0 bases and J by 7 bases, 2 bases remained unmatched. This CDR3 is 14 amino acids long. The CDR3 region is CASSVGQGGNIQYF. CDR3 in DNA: TGTGCCAGCAGCGTAGGACAGGGGGGTAACATTCAGTACTTC.

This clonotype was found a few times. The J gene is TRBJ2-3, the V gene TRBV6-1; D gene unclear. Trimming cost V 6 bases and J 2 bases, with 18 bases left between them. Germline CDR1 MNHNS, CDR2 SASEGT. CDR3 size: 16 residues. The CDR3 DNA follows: TGTGCCAGCAGCTCCGGGTCTGCCCGTTCCACAGATACGCAGTATTTT. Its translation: CASSSGSARSTDTQYF.

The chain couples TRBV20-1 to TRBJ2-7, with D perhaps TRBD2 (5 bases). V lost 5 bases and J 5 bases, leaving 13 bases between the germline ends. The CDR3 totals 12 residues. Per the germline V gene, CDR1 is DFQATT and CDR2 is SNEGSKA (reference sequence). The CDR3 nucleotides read TGCAGTGCTCCCGGCCGGGGAGACGAGCAGTACTTC. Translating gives CSAPGRGDEQYF.

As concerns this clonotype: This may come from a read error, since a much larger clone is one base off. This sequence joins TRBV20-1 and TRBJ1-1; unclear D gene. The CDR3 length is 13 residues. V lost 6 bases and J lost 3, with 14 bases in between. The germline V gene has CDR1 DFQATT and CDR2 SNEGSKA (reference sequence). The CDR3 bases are TGCAGTGCCCCCGTCAGTATGTACACTGAAGCTTTCTTT. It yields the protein CSAPVSMYTEAFF.

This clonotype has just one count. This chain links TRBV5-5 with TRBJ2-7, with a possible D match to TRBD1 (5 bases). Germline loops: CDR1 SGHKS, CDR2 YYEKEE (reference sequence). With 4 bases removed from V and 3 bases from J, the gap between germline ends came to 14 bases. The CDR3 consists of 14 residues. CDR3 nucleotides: TGTGCCAGCAGCCCGCACCCAGACAGCTACGAGCAGTACTTC. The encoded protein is CASSPHPDSYEQYF. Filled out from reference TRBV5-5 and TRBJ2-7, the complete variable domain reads DAGVTQSPTHLIKTRGQQVTLRCSPISGHKSVSWYQQVLGQGPQFIFQYYEKEERGRGNFPDRFSARQFPNYSSELNVNALLLGDSALYLCASSPHPDSYEQYFGPGTRLTVT.

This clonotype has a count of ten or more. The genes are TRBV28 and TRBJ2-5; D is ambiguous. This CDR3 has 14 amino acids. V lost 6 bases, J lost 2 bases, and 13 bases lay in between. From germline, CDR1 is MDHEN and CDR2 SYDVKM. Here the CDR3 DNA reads TGTGCCAGCAGATCAACTATCGTACAAGAGACCCAGTACTTC. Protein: CASRSTIVQETQYF.

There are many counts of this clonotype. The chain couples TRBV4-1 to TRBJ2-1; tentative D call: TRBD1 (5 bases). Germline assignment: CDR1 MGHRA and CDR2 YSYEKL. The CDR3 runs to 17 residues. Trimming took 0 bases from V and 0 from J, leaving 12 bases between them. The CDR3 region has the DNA TGCGCCAGCAGCCAAGATGGGGCAGCCATCTCCTACAATGAGCAGTTCTTC. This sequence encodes CASSQDGAAISYNEQFF.

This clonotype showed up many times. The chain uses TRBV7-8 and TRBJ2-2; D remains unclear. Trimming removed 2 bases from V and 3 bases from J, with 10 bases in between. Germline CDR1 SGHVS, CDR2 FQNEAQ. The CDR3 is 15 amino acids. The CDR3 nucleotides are TGTGCCAGCAGCTTATCATCCGCGCACACCGGGGAGCTGTTTTTT. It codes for CASSLSSAHTGELFF.

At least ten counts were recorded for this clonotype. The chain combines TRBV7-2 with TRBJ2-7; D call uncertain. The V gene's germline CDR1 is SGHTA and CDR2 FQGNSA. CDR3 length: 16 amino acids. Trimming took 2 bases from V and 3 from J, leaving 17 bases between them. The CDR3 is CASSLTPLSTYYEQYF. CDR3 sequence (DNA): TGTGCCAGCAGCTTAACCCCCCTGTCGACCTACTACGAGCAGTACTTC.

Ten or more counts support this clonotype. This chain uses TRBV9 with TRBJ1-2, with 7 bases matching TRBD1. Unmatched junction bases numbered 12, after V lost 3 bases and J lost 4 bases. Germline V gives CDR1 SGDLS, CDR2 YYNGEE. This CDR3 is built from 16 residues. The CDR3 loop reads CASSATIGGATYGYTF. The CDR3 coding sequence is TGTGCCAGCAGCGCTACAATAGGGGGCGCGACCTATGGCTACACCTTC.

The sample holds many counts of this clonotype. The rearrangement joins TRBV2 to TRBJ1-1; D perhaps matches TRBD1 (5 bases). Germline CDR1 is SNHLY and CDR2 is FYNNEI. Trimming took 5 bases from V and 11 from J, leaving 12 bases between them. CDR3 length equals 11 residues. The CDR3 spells CASSTGVWAFF. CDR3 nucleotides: TGTGCCAGCAGTACAGGTGTTTGGGCTTTCTTT.

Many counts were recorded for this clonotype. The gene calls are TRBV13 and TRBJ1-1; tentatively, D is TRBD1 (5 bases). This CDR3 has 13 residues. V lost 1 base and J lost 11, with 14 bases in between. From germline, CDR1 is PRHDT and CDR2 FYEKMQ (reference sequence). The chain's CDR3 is CASSLERLRGAFF. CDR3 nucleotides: TGTGCCAGCAGCTTAGAGAGGCTCCGGGGGGCTTTCTTT.

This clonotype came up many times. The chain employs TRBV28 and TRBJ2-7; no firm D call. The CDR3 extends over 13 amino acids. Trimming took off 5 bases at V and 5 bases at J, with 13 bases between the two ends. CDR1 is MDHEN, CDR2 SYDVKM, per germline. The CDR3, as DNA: TGTGCCAGCAGTCCCCCCAGCACCAACGAGCAGTACTTC. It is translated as CASSPPSTNEQYF. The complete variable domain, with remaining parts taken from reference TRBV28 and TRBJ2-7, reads DVKVTQSSRYLVKRTGEKVFLECVQDMDHENMFWYRQDPGLGLRLIYFSYDVKMKEKGDIPEGYSVSREKKERFSLILESASTNQTSMYLCASSPPSTNEQYFGPGTRLTVT.

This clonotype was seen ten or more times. The CDR3 is CASSRVVNTEAFF. Here the CDR3 DNA reads TGTGCCAGCAGCCGTGTGGTGAACACTGAAGCTTTCTTT. The J gene is TRBJ1-1, the V gene TRBV6-1; D remains ambiguous. The germline V gene has CDR1 MNHNS and CDR2 SASEGT. V lost 6 bases and J 0 bases, leaving 8 bases between the germline ends. This CDR3 has 13 amino acids.

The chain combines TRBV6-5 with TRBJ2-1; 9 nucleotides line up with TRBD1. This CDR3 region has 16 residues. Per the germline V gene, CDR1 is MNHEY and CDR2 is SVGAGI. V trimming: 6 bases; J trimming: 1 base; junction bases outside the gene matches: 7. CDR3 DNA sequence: TGTGCCAGCAGCTATAGACAGGGGGGATCCTACAATGAGCAGTTCTTC. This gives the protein CASSYRQGGSYNEQFF.

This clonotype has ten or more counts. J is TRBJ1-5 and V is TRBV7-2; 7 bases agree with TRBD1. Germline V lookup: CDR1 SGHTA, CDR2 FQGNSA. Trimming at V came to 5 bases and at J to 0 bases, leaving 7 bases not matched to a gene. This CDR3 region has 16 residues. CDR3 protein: CASSPTGLYSNQPQHF. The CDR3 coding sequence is TGTGCCAGCAGCCCGACAGGGCTGTATAGCAATCAGCCCCAGCATTTT.

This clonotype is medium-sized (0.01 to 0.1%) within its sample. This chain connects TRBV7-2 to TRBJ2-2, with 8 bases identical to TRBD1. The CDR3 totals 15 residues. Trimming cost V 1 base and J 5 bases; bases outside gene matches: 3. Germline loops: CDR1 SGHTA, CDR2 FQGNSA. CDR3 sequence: CASSLGTGSTGELFF. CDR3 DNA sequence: TGTGCCAGCAGCTTAGGGACAGGGAGTACCGGGGAGCTGTTTTTT.